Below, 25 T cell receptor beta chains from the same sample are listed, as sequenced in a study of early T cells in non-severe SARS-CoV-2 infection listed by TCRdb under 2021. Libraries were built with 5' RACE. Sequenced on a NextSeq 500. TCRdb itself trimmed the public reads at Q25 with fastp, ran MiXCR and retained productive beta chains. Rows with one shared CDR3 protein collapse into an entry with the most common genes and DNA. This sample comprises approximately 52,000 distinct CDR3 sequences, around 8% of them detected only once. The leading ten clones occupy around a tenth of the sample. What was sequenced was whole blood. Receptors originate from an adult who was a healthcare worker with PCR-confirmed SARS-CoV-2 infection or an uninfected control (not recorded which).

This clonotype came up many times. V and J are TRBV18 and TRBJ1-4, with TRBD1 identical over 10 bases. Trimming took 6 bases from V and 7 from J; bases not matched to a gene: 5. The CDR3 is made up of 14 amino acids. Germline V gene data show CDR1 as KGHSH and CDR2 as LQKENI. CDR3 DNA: TGTGCCAGCTCCGGACAGGGGGTCGGTGAAAAACTGTTTTTT. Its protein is CASSGQGVGEKLFF.

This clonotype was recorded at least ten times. CDR3 coding DNA: TGTGCCAGCAGTTCGGGATTAGCTAACTATGGCTACACCTTC. This encodes CASSSGLANYGYTF. The gene calls are TRBV28 and TRBJ1-2; D gene unclear. Trimming shortened V by 4 bases and J by 0 bases, and 9 bases separated the two germline ends. The germline V gene has CDR1 MDHEN and CDR2 SYDVKM. The CDR3 totals 14 residues.

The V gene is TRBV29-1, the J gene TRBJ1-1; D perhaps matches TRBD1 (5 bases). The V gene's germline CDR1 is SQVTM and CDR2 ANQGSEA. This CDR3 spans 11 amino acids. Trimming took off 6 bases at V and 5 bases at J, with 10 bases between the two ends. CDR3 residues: CSVRGRTEAFF. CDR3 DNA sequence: TGCAGCGTCCGGGGACGGACTGAAGCTTTCTTT. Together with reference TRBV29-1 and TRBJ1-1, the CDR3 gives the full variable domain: SAVISQKPSRDICQRGTSLTIQCQVDSQVTMMFWYRQQPGQSLTLIATANQGSEATYESGFVIDKFPISRPNLTFSTLTVSNMSPEDSSIYLCSVRGRTEAFFGQGTRLTVV.

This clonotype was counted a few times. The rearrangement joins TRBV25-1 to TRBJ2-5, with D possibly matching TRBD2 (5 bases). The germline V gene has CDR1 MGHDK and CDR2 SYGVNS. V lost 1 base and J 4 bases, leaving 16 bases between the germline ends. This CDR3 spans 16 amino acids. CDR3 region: CASSEFEGTFGETQYF. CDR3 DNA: TGTGCCAGCAGTGAATTTGAGGGTACGTTTGGAGAGACCCAGTACTTC.

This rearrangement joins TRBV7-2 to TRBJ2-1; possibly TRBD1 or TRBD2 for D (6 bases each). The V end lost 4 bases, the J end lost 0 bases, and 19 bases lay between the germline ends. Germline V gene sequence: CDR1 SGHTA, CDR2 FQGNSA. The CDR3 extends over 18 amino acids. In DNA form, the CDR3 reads TGTGCCAGCAGCTCCGACAGGCTTTCGACTAGCTCCTACAATGAGCAGTTCTTC. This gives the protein CASSSDRLSTSSYNEQFF.

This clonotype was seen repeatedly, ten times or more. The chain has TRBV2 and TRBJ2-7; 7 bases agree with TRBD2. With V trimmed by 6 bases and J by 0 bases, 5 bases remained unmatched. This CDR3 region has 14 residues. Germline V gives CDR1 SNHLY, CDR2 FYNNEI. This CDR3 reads CASRAGGSSYEQYF. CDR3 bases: TGTGCCAGCAGAGCCGGCGGGAGCTCCTACGAGCAGTACTTC. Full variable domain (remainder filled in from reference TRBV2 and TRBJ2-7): EPEVTQTPSHQVTQMGQEVILRCVPISNHLYFYWYRQILGQKVEFLVSFYNNEISEKSEIFDDQFSVERPDGSNFTLKIRSTKLEDSAMYFCASRAGGSSYEQYFGPGTRLTVT.

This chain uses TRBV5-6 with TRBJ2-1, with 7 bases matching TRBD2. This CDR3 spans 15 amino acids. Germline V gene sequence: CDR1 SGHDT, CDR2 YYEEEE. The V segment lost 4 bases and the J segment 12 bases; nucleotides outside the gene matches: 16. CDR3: CASSLRLAGRHGQFF. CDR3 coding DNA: TGTGCCAGCAGCCTTCGATTAGCGGGCAGGCATGGGCAGTTCTTC.

CDR3 loop: CASSQGTAAPENTIYF. The CDR3 coding sequence is TGCGCCAGCAGCCAAGGCACCGCCGCCCCTGAAAACACCATATATTTT. The chain has TRBV4-3 and TRBJ1-3; D not resolved. V was trimmed by 1 base and J by 6 bases, leaving 16 bases between them. The CDR3 is 16 amino acids. Germline CDR1 reads LGHNA; CDR2 reads YSLEER.

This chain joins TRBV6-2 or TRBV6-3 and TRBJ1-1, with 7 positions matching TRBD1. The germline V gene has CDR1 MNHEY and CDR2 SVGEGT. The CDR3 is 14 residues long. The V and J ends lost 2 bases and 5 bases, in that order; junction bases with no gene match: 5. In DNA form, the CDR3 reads TGTGCCAGCAGTTACGGGACAGCGGTGACTGAAGCTTTCTTT. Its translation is CASSYGTAVTEAFF.

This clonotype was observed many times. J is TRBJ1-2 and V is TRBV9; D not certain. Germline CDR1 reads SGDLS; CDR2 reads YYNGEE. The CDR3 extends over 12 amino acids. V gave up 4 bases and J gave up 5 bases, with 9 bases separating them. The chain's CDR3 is CASSSPFYGYTF. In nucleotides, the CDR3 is TGTGCCAGCAGCTCTCCTTTTTATGGCTACACCTTC.

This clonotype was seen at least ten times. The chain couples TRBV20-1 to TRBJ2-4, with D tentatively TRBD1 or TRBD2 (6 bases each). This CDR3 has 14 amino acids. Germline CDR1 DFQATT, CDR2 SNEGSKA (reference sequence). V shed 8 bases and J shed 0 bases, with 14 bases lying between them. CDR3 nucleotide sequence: TGCAGTACCGGAGGGGGTCTAGCCAAAAACATTCAGTACTTC. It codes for CSTGGGLAKNIQYF.

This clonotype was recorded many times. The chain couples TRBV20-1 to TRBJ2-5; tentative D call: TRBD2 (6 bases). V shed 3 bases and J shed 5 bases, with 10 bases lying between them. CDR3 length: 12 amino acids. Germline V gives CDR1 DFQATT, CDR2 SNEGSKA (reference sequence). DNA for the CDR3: TGCAGTGCTAGGGGACTCAGGGAGACCCAGTACTTC. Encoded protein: CSARGLRETQYF.

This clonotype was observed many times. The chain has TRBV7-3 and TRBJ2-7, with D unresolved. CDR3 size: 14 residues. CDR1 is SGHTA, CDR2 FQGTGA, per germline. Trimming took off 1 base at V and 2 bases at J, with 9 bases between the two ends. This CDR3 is CASSLIAGPYEQYF. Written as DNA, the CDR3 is TGTGCCAGCAGCTTAATAGCAGGACCCTACGAGCAGTACTTC.

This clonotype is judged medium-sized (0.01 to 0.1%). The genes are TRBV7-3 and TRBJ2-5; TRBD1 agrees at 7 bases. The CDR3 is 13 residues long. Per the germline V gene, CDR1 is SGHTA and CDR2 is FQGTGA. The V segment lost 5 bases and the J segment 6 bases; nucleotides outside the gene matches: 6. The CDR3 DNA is TGTGCCAGCAGCATGACGGGACAGCAGACCCAGTACTTC. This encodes CASSMTGQQTQYF.

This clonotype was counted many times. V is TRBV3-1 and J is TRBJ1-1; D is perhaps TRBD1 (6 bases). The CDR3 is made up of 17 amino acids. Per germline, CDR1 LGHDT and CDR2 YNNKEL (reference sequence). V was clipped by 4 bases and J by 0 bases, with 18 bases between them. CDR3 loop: CASSRTTLGALNTEAFF. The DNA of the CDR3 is TGTGCCAGCAGCCGTACCACATTGGGGGCCCTGAACACTGAAGCTTTCTTT.

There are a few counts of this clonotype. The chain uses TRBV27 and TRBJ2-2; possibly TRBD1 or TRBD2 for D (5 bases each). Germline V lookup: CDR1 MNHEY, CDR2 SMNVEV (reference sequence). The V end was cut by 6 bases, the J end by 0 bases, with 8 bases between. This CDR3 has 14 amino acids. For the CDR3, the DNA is TGTGCCAGCAGCTCGGGACCGAACACCGGGGAGCTGTTTTTT. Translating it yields CASSSGPNTGELFF.

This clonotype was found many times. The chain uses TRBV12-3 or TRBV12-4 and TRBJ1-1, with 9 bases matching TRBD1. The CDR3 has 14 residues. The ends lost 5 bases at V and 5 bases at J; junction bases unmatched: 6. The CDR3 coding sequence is TGTGCCAGCAGTACAACAGGGGGCCGGACTGAAGCTTTCTTT. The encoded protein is CASSTTGGRTEAFF.

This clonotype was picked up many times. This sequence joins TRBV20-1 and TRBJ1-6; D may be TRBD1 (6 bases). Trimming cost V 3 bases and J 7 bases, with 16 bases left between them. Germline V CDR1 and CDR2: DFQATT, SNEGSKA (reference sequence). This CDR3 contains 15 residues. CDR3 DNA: TGCAGTGCTAGTGATAGGCCAGGGGAGAATTCACCCCTCCACTTT. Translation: CSASDRPGENSPLHF.

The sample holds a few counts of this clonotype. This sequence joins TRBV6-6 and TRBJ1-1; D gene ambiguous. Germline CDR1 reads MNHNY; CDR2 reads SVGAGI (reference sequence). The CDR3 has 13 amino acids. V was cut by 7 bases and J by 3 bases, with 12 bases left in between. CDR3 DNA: TGTGCCAGCATCCTAGGGAGTTACACTGAAGCTTTCTTT. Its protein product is CASILGSYTEAFF.

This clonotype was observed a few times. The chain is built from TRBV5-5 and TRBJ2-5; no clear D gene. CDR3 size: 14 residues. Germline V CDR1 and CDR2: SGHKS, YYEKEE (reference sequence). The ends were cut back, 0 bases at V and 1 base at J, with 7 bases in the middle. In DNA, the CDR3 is TGTGCCAGCAGCTTGGGGCTGTTCCAAGAGACCCAGTACTTC. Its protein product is CASSLGLFQETQYF.

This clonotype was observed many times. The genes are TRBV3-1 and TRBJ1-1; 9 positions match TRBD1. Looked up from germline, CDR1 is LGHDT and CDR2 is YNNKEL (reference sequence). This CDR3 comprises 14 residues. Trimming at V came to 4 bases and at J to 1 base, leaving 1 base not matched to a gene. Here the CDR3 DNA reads TGTGCCAGCAGCCCGGACAGGGGGAACACTGAAGCTTTCTTT. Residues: CASSPDRGNTEAFF.

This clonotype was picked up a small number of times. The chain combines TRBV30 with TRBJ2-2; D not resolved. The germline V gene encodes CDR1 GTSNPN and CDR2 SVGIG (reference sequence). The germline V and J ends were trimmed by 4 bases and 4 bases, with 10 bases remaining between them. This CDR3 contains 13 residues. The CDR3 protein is CAWTSSGTGELFF. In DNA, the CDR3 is TGTGCCTGGACCAGCTCCGGCACCGGGGAGCTGTTTTTT. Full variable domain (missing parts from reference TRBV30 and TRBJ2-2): SQTIHQWPATLVQPVGSPLSLECTVEGTSNPNLYWYRQAAGRGLQLLFYSVGIGQISSEVPQNLSASRPQDRQFILSSKKLLLSDSGFYLCAWTSSGTGELFFGEGSRLTVL.

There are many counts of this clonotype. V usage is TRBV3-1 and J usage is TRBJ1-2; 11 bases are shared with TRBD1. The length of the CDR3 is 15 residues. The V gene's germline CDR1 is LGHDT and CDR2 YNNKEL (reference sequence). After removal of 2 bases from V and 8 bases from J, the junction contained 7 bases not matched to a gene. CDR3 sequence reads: CASSQRGQGVGGYTF. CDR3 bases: TGTGCCAGCAGCCAAAGGGGACAGGGGGTCGGCGGCTACACCTTC.

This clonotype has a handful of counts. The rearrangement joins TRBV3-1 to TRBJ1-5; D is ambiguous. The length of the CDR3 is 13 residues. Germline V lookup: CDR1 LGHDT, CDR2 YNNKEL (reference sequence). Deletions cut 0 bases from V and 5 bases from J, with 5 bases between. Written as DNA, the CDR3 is TGTGCCAGCAGCCAAGAATTTTATCAGCCCCAGCATTTT. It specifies CASSQEFYQPQHF.

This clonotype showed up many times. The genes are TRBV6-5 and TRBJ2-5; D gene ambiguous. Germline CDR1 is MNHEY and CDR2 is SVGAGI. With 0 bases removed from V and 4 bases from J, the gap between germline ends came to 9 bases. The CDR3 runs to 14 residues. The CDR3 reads CASSYSPGLETQYF. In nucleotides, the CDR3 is TGTGCCAGCAGTTACTCGCCGGGTCTAGAGACCCAGTACTTC.